A single sample is the source of the 9 T cell receptor beta chains below, sequenced in a study of CXCR3-negative and CXCR3-positive naive CD8 T cells. Study findings and constraints: CXCR3-positive naive cells carried more hydrophobic TRB CDR3s than CXCR3-negative ones.

In preparing the TRB cDNA libraries, 5' RACE with UMI labels was used. Using the 5' RACE reads, TCRdb records one entry per CDR3 protein without DNA. The repertoire table contains under 150,000 distinct CDR3 sequences. These TCRs are of unknown antigen specificity. Material: naive CXCR3+ CD8+ T cells from blood. Subset: CD45RO-CCR7+CD27+CD95- naive CD8+ T cells expressing CXCR3 (TNR3+). Receptor source: a human donor in good health. Some clones in this sample may be carry-over from other donors' samples.

The chain links TRBV4-1 to TRBJ2-7; TCRdb selects TRBD1, and the lack of DNA leaves this call unchecked. The CDR3 runs 16 residues. The germline V gene has CDR1 MGHRA and CDR2 YSYEKL. CDR3 loop: CASSQLGTGTSYEQYF.

CDR3 region: CASSPGQQTNQPQHF. The rearrangement uses TRBV9 and TRBJ1-5; as DNA is missing, the TRBD1 call by TCRdb cannot be tested. Germline CDR1 and CDR2: SGDLS and YYNGEE. CDR3 size: 15 residues.

The J gene is TRBJ2-1, the V gene TRBV6-4; the TCRdb call, TRBD2, lacks DNA for checking. Germline V gene data show CDR1 as MRHNA and CDR2 as SNTAGT. The CDR3 runs 18 residues. CDR3 region: CASSESPLAAITYNEQFF.

This rearrangement joins TRBV5-5 to TRBJ2-2; TCRdb returns TRBD2, unconfirmable since there is no DNA. The CDR3 runs to 15 residues. The germline gives CDR1 SGHKS, CDR2 YYEKEE (reference sequence). The CDR3 is CASGAGGREDGELFF.

V usage is TRBV6-6 and J usage is TRBJ1-6; TCRdb names TRBD1, which stays unverified in the absence of DNA. The CDR3 consists of 18 residues. Germline CDR1 and CDR2: MNHNY and SVGAGI (reference sequence). The CDR3 is CASSYRSGESSYNSPLHF.

V and J are TRBV21-1 and TRBJ1-2; TCRdb proposes TRBD1, but this gene call is untestable without DNA. TRBV21-1 constitutes a pseudogene. The CDR3 consists of 17 residues. The CDR3 loop reads CASSRLDGTTTFHGYTF.

This sequence joins TRBV3-1 and TRBJ2-2; TCRdb reports TRBD1, a call that lacks DNA to check it against. This CDR3 comprises 16 residues. Per the germline V gene, CDR1 is LGHDT and CDR2 is YNNKEL (reference sequence). CDR3 region: CASSQAPPRYTGELFF.

This sequence joins TRBV28 and TRBJ1-2. CDR1 and CDR2 (germline): MDHEN, SYDVKM. This CDR3 is built from 14 residues. The CDR3 region is CASSLGYGNYGYTF.

V and J are TRBV4-3 and TRBJ1-3. The V gene's germline CDR1 is LGHNA and CDR2 YSLEER. The CDR3 contains 17 residues. This CDR3 is CASSQDGGGRSGNTIYF.